The source of this T cell receptor (beta chain) is a study of regulatory T cells in long-lasting Graves disease (dated by TCRdb to the early 2020s). For the study in its entirety: In the newly diagnosed Graves' disease group, patients had been taking antithyroid drugs for less than 3 months. This study used TCR sequencing and RNA sequencing of peripheral blood to compare persistent Graves' disease patients against newly diagnosed Graves' disease patients. The study was registered as a clinical trial and conducted in China. A total of some 35 samples underwent TCR sequencing, from some 13 patients with persistent Graves' disease and approximately 20 patients with newly diagnosed Graves' disease. What the authors observed across the whole study: Sequencing and analysis were limited to the TCR beta chain. Peripheral blood alone was examined, since thyroid tissue, which constituted the primary lesion, could not be accessed. Persistent disease showed preferential use of TRBV28, TRBJ1-2 and TRBJ2-5, whereas newly diagnosed disease favored TRBV20-1 and TRBJ2-1. As a limitation, the authors acknowledged that the small sample size may reduce accuracy. Compared with newly diagnosed patients, patients with persistent Graves' disease had lower TCR Shannon entropy and fewer highly expanded clones, which suggests clonal expansion. Persistent patients shared more public clonotypes among themselves (2,741) than newly diagnosed patients did (about 1,000).

The V and J ends are trimmed by 1 base and 1 base, leaving 8 bases between them. CDR1 MGHRA and CDR2 YSYEKL were looked up in the germline V gene. Taken from cysteine to phenylalanine, the CDR3 has 16 residues. Of the read, only the CDR3 DNA is kept; its 48 bases are in frame from base 1. This clonotype has just a few counts. The antigen this receptor binds is unknown. No base quality values were provided; no much bigger clone lies one nucleotide off. Library method: multiplex PCR. The sequencing machine was an Illumina HiSeq 4000. iRepertoire HTBI primers and Arm-PCR amplification of CDR3 regions were used to construct TCR beta libraries. PCR products were gel purified before sequencing. In the source study's methods: Gene usage analysis of CDR3 amino acid clonotypes relied on the approximately 60 TRBV and about 13 TRBJ segments identified across samples. COPE and FqMerger were used to merge filtered high-quality paired reads into contigs. BLAST was used to align contigs to the IMGT TRBV, TRBD and TRBJ reference genes, and CDR3 was defined following IMGT. Clonotypes above 0.1% frequency were classified as highly expanded clones. Shannon entropy was used to measure repertoire diversity, and the Gini coefficient was used to measure V-J evenness. Clonotypes shared by more than one individual were considered public. TCRdb trimmed public reads at Q25 via fastp, called clones via MiXCR and kept in-frame beta chains. For every CDR3 protein sequence, its rows merge into one entry that carries the most common genes and DNA. The V and J calls shown here were made by TCRdb, not taken from the authors' results. The sample profile shows some 560,000 distinct CDR3 sequences; approximately 16% of them were found once. The top ten clonotypes cover approximately 25% of the sample.

Interpreted using the paper, the time point label stands for: newly diagnosed GD, antithyroid drugs for less than 3 months. For both TCR sequencing and RNA sequencing, RNA was extracted from PBMCs in TRIzol. The diagnosis of Graves' disease followed American Thyroid Association guidelines. Patients were recruited from an endocrinology department in Xi'an, China. Each patient gave about 8.1 milliliters of peripheral blood, collected in an EDTA anticoagulant tube. Ficoll Paque Plus density gradient separation was used to isolate PBMCs, and no further T cell sorting was done. An Agilent 2100 Bioanalyzer and agarose gel were used to assess RNA quality, and a NanoDrop 2000 was used to measure RNA concentration. These data were also filed under a second study, of T cells in Graves' hyperthyroidism and ophthalmopathy. As the second paper documents: Stable Graves' hyperthyroidism was defined as the absence of progression to ophthalmopathy over 18 months of follow-up. Hyperthyroidism patients were aged 18 to 65 years and newly diagnosed, with disease duration of less than 2 months. Any patient with an uncontrolled infection, another autoimmune disease, pregnancy or lactation was excluded. Clinical symptoms, serum thyroxine and TRAb, thyroid ultrasound, and orbital computed tomography formed the basis for the diagnoses. The TCR CDR3 was subjected to a first round of RT-PCR using the HTBI primer set and the Qiagen OneStep RT-PCR kit. Most expanded thyroid clonotypes (frequency above 0.001) were also found in blood, which suggests that blood repertoires may mirror thyroid immune responses. In cross-validation, a model built on a 13 V-J signature told ophthalmopathy apart from stable hyperthyroidism with less than 90% sensitivity and approximately 81% specificity, and in testing the same model reached 80%/75%. In validation, progression to ophthalmopathy was predicted by the model with 65% to 71% sensitivity and 72.22% specificity, a median of about 6.4 months before onset. A discovery cohort of approximately 97 patients, about 43 with Graves' ophthalmopathy and under 60 with stable Graves' hyperthyroidism, was used to find distinguishing TCR V-J signatures. An independent validation cohort of around 19 hyperthyroidism patients and about 16 patients who later progressed to ophthalmopathy tested prospective prediction of ophthalmopathy. The 90 to 100 discovery patients were randomly split 7:3 into training and test sets. In addition, the study compared T-cell repertoires in thyroid tissue and in blood from about 6 Graves' hyperthyroidism patients. After sampling, hyperthyroidism patients received methimazole starting at 30 mg daily, and ophthalmopathy patients received high-dose intravenous methylprednisolone. A second multiplex PCR round built the libraries, followed by size selection and purification. Paired-end sequencing of the libraries was performed with 100 bp reads on an Illumina HiSeq2000. SOAPnuke was used to process the raw data, removing reads that contained adapters or uncalled bases, had a mean Phred below 15, or lacked an exact match to the constant primer or identifier. COPE v1.2.5 was used to merge the high-quality paired reads, and each unique nucleotide sequence was defined as a clonotype. MiTCR v1.1 was used to align clonotypes to the IMGT TRBV, TRBD and TRBJ reference segments. The analysis was restricted to V-J combinations with a frequency above 0.0001, which together covered roughly 99% of the repertoires. A TCS score was defined as the ratio between F50 (clonal expansion) and ExV (chaos), using BLOSUM62-based TCRdist between CDR3 peptides within each V-J. Welch's t-statistics and random forest reduced around 520 V-J features to fewer than 15, which were used in a naive Bayes classifier (R e1071). No statistical method was used to set the sample size in advance, and investigators knew the group allocation. According to the paper, TCR Vbeta CDR3 sequencing was carried out on some 140 peripheral blood samples, which came from approximately 41 ophthalmopathy, 75 to 80 hyperthyroidism and approximately 17 progressor patients.

This chain is built from TRBV4-1 and TRBJ1-6, with TRBD1 tentatively as D gene (5 bases match). This material consisted of peripheral blood mononuclear cells (PBMCs), taken at new diagnosis, from a patient treated with antithyroid drugs. The origin of this receptor is a woman aged 35-65 years with Graves disease. Donor details come from another sample of the same person, matched by shared clones. The sequenced DNA: TGCGCCAGCAGCCAAGCGGGGGGATCCTATAATTCACCCCTCCACTTT. Translated, this gives CASSQAGGSYNSPLHF.